The 8 T cell receptor beta chains reported below all come from one sample, sequenced in a study of tumor-infiltrating lymphocytes in primary liver carcinoma. For blood RNA, unsorted whole blood served as the source, and germline DNA was extracted too. A constant-region primer served to make TCR beta cDNA from approximately 490 ng total RNA. Slightly modified ARM-PCR with three nested multiplex PCR rounds yielded TCR beta libraries. Primers for the first two PCR rounds were TRBV1-TRBV30 forward primers and a C-beta reverse primer (10 cycles per round). TCRdb re-analysed the multiplex PCR reads in MiXCR, keeping a single row per CDR3 protein. The data hold about 320,000 distinct CDR3 sequences, with 65% observed a single time. Source material: peripheral blood. These receptor sequences come from a man between 40 and 49 years old with primary liver carcinoma and hepatitis B virus infection.

This clonotype was seen only a few times. In DNA form, the CDR3 reads TGTGCCAGCAGTACAAATCAGCCCCAGCATTTT. Protein product: CASSTNQPQHF. The chain uses TRBV28 and TRBJ1-5; D not certain. This CDR3 contains 11 residues. CDR1 MDHEN and CDR2 SYDVKM come from the germline V gene. Trimming took 5 bases from V and 4 from J, leaving 3 bases between them.

The V gene is TRBV11-1, the J gene TRBJ2-3, with 10 bases lining up with TRBD2. The germline V gene has CDR1 SGHAT and CDR2 FQDESV (reference sequence). The junction had 9 bases not matched to a gene; V was cut back by 6 bases and J by 3 bases. CDR3 length equals 16 residues. CDR3 loop: CASSALAGRKTDTQYF. In DNA form, the CDR3 reads TGTGCCAGCAGTGCACTAGCGGGAAGGAAAACAGATACGCAGTATTTT. Full variable domain (rest looked up from reference TRBV11-1 and TRBJ2-3): EAEVAQSPRYKITEKSQAVAFWCDPISGHATLYWYRQILGQGPELLVQFQDESVVDDSQLPKDRFSAERLKGVDSTLKIQPAELGDSAMYLCASSALAGRKTDTQYFGPGTRLTVL.

The chain combines TRBV30 with TRBJ1-6; 7 bases fit TRBD1. The CDR3 is made up of 19 amino acids. Germline V gene data show CDR1 as GTSNPN and CDR2 as SVGIG (reference sequence). The V and J ends lost 3 bases and 7 bases, in that order; junction bases with no gene match: 21. The CDR3 DNA sequence: TGTGCCTGGAGCATGTATTCGACTAACAGGGGTGAAACGAATTCACCCCTCCACTTT. Its translation is CAWSMYSTNRGETNSPLHF.

This clonotype was counted a few times. At one end the junction does not follow the germline gene, possibly because of a read error. The gene calls are TRBV5-5 and TRBJ1-1, with D tentatively TRBD1 (5 bases). This CDR3 is 15 amino acids long. Germline assignment: CDR1 SGHKS and CDR2 YYEKEE (reference sequence). The CDR3 DNA sequence: TGTGCCAGCAGCTTGGTTCCGGGGACGAGTACTGAAGCTTCCTTT. The encoded protein is CASSLVPGTSTEASF.

This clonotype showed up just a few times. One base away lies a much larger clone, so this may be a sequencing read error. The rearrangement links TRBV4-1 to TRBJ2-7; D possibly matches TRBD1 or TRBD2 (5 bases each). There are 15 residues in the CDR3. CDR1 and CDR2 (germline): MGHRA, YSYEKL. Between the trimmed V and J ends, which lost 3 bases and 4 bases, there was a span of 16 bases. The CDR3 here is CASSHPGRSLYEQYF. The CDR3 region has the DNA TGCGCCAGCAGCCACCCGGGACGGAGCCTTTACGAGCAGTACTTC.

V gene TRBV6-6 combines with J gene TRBJ1-4; D is unresolved. The CDR3 totals 14 residues. Germline V gene sequence: CDR1 MNHNY, CDR2 SVGAGI (reference sequence). V was cut by 4 bases and J by 10 bases, with 16 bases left in between. The CDR3 nucleotides are TGTGCCAGCAGTTCAGCCACGCATGGTGTAAAACTGTTTTTT. This sequence encodes CASSSATHGVKLFF.

In the case of this clonotype: Germline and junction disagree at one end, which may indicate a read error. The V gene is TRBV4-1, the J gene TRBJ2-2; tentative D call: TRBD2 (5 bases). Germline values: CDR1 MGHRA, CDR2 YSYEKL. The CDR3 consists of 17 residues. The CDR3 coding sequence is TGCGCCAGCGGCCAAGAGACTAACACAGCGAACACCGGGGAGCTGTTTTTT. The encoded protein is CASGQETNTANTGELFF.

To note about this clonotype: In this CDR3 the conserved last residue, phenylalanine or tryptophan, is missing, so a read error is likely. V is TRBV10-3 and J is TRBJ1-1, with TRBD1 as a possible D gene (5 bases). The CDR3 is made up of 15 amino acids. The V and J ends lost 7 bases and 0 bases respectively, with 15 bases between them. The V gene's germline CDR1 is ENHRY and CDR2 SYGVKD. Here the CDR3 reads CAIKGSGQLNTEAFL. Here the CDR3 DNA reads TGTGCCATCAAAGGGTCGGGGCAGCTGAACACTGAAGCTTTCCTT.